This T cell receptor (beta chain) was sequenced in a study of identical twins. Whole-study findings and limits: Out-of-frame alpha sequences that twins shared showed excess low generation probability. One should note that invariant MAIT and iNKT cells could partly confound zero-insertion analyses. Cord blood beta clonotypes present at high abundance carried fewer insertions; no such pattern appeared in memory repertoires.

This clonotype was seen ten or more times. As yet, its antigen is unknown. TCRdb fed the 5' RACE reads into MiXCR, producing one record per CDR3 protein. The sample has about 200,000 distinct CDR3 sequences; approximately 9% are singletons. Sequencing input: memory (CD45RO+) T cells sorted from blood. The origin of this receptor is a woman aged 18-29 years in good health.

The CDR3 is CASSLATGWSEEQYF. The CDR3 region has the DNA TGTGCCAGCAGCTTAGCGACGGGTTGGTCTGAAGAGCAGTACTTC. This chain connects TRBV7-2 to TRBJ2-7; D not resolved. The CDR3 totals 15 residues. Germline V gives CDR1 SGHTA, CDR2 FQGNSA. Trimming took off 0 bases at V and 7 bases at J, with 16 bases between the two ends.